Following are 10 T cell receptor beta chains from one sample sequenced in a study of a mutant IDH1 vaccine in newly diagnosed glioma (dated by TCRdb to the early 2020s). In the paper's terms, the time point label means: baseline, week 1 (first vaccination visit). The sample's treatment or condition label, in plain terms: pre-vaccination baseline after standard-of-care therapy. Library preparation used the immunoSEQ multiplex PCR assay. TCRdb mirrors the immuneACCESS table, restricted to in-frame sequences. Some clones are absent from its copies; in checked studies, under half trace to an unresolved V gene, and the reason for the others is unknown. The sample table contains roughly 70,000 clones; only one count was recorded for 70% to 90% of them. The leading ten clones occupy 2.9% of the sample. Here the sequenced sample was PBMCs, taken from a glioma patient treated with radiotherapy, temozolomide or both. These TCRs come from a man younger than 45 with glioma.

This clone has just one count. A much larger clone sits a single nucleotide away, making a read error possible. V and J are TRBV4-2 and TRBJ1-2, with 7 bases that match TRBD1. Germline lookup yields CDR1 LGHNA and CDR2 YNFKEQ. The CDR3 loop spans 17 amino acids. Losses at the gene ends were 0 bases for V and 3 bases for J; bases not matched to a gene: 10. CDR3 DNA: TGTGCCAGCAGCCAAGAAGGATCAGGGGGTATTGACTATGGCTACACCTTC. Its translation: CASSQEGSGGIDYGYTF.

V gene TRBV5-1 combines with J gene TRBJ2-3; TRBD1 agrees at 8 bases. V lost 0 bases to trimming and J lost 5 bases; unmatched junction nucleotides: 5. This CDR3 region has 15 residues. In germline, CDR1 is SGHRS, CDR2 YFSETQ. The DNA of the CDR3 is TGCGCCAGCAGCTTGGCCCTACAGGGGGTAGATACGCAGTATTTT. Its protein product is CASSLALQGVDTQYF.

The rearrangement links TRBV5-4 to TRBJ1-2; weak D call: TRBD1 (5 bases). The V and J ends lost 0 bases and 2 bases respectively, with 8 bases between them. Germline CDR1 SGHNT, CDR2 YYREEE (reference sequence). The CDR3 is made up of 14 amino acids. The CDR3, as DNA: TGTGCCAGCAGCTTGGACAGGAGAAACTATGGCTACACCTTC. Translating gives CASSLDRRNYGYTF.

The chain carries TRBV5-8 and TRBJ1-2; D is unclear. Germline values: CDR1 SGHTS, CDR2 YDEGEE. Trimming cost V 2 bases and J 7 bases, with 18 bases left between them. The CDR3 consists of 15 residues. This CDR3 is CASSLTPLGSSGYTF. In DNA, the CDR3 is TGTGCCAGCAGCTTAACCCCACTCGGATCCTCTGGCTACACCTTC.

The chain uses TRBV2 and TRBJ1-1; D remains unclear. This CDR3 contains 15 residues. Germline V gene sequence: CDR1 SNHLY, CDR2 FYNNEI. V was shortened by 3 bases and J by 4 bases, with 15 bases between the two germline ends. The CDR3 spells CASSEGRFSGTEAFF. CDR3 bases: TGTGCCAGCAGTGAGGGTCGCTTCTCGGGCACTGAAGCTTTCTTT.

The chain couples TRBV19 to TRBJ2-5, with 8 nucleotides matching TRBD1. TRBJ2-7 explains the end of the DNA better; the J call may be wrong. The CDR3 is 16 amino acids. In germline, CDR1 is LNHDA, CDR2 SQIVND (reference sequence). The CDR3 protein is CASSPTRGQGTGEQYF. Written as DNA, the CDR3 is TGTGCCAGTAGTCCTACACGAGGACAGGGTACGGGCGAGCAGTACTTC.

The chain combines TRBV6-6 with TRBJ2-7, with TRBD1 identical over 9 bases. Germline-derived CDR1 and CDR2 are MNHNY and SVGAGI (reference sequence). This CDR3 spans 15 amino acids. Losses at the gene ends were 6 bases for V and 6 bases for J; bases not matched to a gene: 12. CDR3 DNA: TGTGCCAGCAGACTCGCCGGGACAGGGTCATCCGAGCAGTACTTC. Its translation is CASRLAGTGSSEQYF.

The DNA for the CDR3 is TGTGCCTGGAGTAAGACAGGGCTGAATCAGCCCCAGCATTTT. This translates into CAWSKTGLNQPQHF. The chain couples TRBV30 to TRBJ1-5, with 7 positions matching TRBD1. V shed 2 bases and J 4 bases; nucleotides not matched to a gene: 5. Germline CDR1 reads GTSNPN; CDR2 reads SVGIG (reference sequence). The length of the CDR3 is 14 residues. Using reference TRBV30 and TRBJ1-5 for the parts outside the CDR3, the full variable domain is SQTIHQWPATLVQPVGSPLSLECTVEGTSNPNLYWYRQAAGRGLQLLFYSVGIGQISSEVPQNLSASRPQDRQFILSSKKLLLSDSGFYLCAWSKTGLNQPQHFGDGTRLSIL.

The chain employs TRBV7-9 and TRBJ1-1, with D possibly being TRBD1 (5 bases). Germline CDR1 reads SEHNR; CDR2 reads FQNEAQ (reference sequence). This CDR3 has 13 amino acids. Between the trimmed V and J ends, which lost 4 bases and 6 bases, there was a span of 12 bases. In DNA form, the CDR3 reads TGTGCCAGCAGCTCGGTTTCAGGGTCTGAAGCTTTCTTT. The encoded protein is CASSSVSGSEAFF.

This clone occurred a few times. J is TRBJ2-5 and V is TRBV6-6, with a tentative D call TRBD1 (6 bases). Germline values: CDR1 MNHNY, CDR2 SVGAGI (reference sequence). Trimming shortened V by 2 bases and J by 2 bases, and 12 bases separated the two germline ends. The CDR3 is made up of 15 amino acids. Here the CDR3 reads CASSYPGQSQETQYF. The CDR3 nucleotides read TGTGCCAGCAGTTACCCGGGACAATCGCAAGAGACCCAGTACTTC.